This T cell receptor (beta chain) derives from a study of regulatory T cells in long-lasting Graves disease. This sample's time point: newly diagnosed GD, antithyroid drugs for less than 3 months. PBMCs were the source of the RNA used for TCR sequencing. This clonotype was counted at least ten times. Sequencing libraries for TCR beta were prepared with iRepertoire HTBI primers and Arm-PCR of CDR3 regions. TCRdb analysed the multiplex PCR reads with MiXCR anew, one entry per CDR3 protein. In the table there are more than 450,000 distinct CDR3 sequences, around 12% of which are singletons. Trimming took 3 bases from V and 7 from J, leaving 16 bases between them. CDR3 size: 15 residues. CDR1 is GTSNPN and CDR2 is SVGIG in the germline V gene (reference sequence). These data were likewise used in another study, on T cells in Graves' hyperthyroidism and ophthalmopathy.

The chain has TRBV30 and TRBJ1-6, with a weak D call TRBD1 (6 bases). The material sequenced was peripheral blood mononuclear cells (PBMCs), taken at new diagnosis, from a patient treated with antithyroid drugs. The TCR originated in a woman in her twenties or thirties with Graves disease. The CDR3 nucleotides are TGTGCCTGGAGCCCTTTGGGGCAGGGGAATTCACCCCTCCACTTT. Translating it yields CAWSPLGQGNSPLHF.